The 30 T cell receptor beta chains given below trace back to one sample, sequenced in a study of T cells in Graves' hyperthyroidism and ophthalmopathy. Amplified regions were TCR beta CDR3 sequences from RNA transcripts. HTBI primers were the set used in a first-round RT-PCR of the TCR CDR3. TCRdb ran MiXCR on the multiplex PCR reads and lists one entry per CDR3 protein. The table includes a few hundred thousand distinct CDR3 sequences, 40% to 55% detected once. Sequenced material: peripheral blood or thyroid tissue (not recorded which). These receptors all come from a woman under 30 with Graves' hyperthyroidism.

This clonotype was counted at least ten times. The chain uses TRBV29-1 and TRBJ1-3; D unresolved. V shed 0 bases and J shed 0 bases, with 6 bases lying between them. Germline V CDR1 and CDR2: SQVTM, ANQGSEA. The CDR3 sequence is 14 residues long. The CDR3 DNA sequence: TGCAGCGTTGAAGATCCCAGCTCTGGAAACACCATATATTTT. Its protein product is CSVEDPSSGNTIYF.

Turning to this clonotype: The junction shows a germline mismatch at one end, possibly a read error. The J gene is TRBJ1-5, the V gene TRBV2; 8 nucleotides align to TRBD1. CDR3 length: 14 residues. Germline-derived CDR1 and CDR2 are SNHLY and FYNNEI. CDR3 in DNA: TGTGCCAACAGTTTAGGACAGGGAGGAGAGACCCAGCATTTT. The encoded protein is CANSLGQGGETQHF. Drawing the rest from reference TRBV2 and TRBJ1-5, the complete variable domain is EPEVTQTPSHQVTQMGQEVILRCVPISNHLYFYWYRQILGQKVEFLVSFYNNEISEKSEIFDDQFSVERPDGSNFTLKIRSTKLEDSAMYFCANSLGQGGETQHFGDGTRLSIL.

The table lists this clonotype with many counts. This rearrangement joins TRBV7-2 to TRBJ1-1, with D unclear. V was pared by 4 bases and J by 0 bases, with 15 bases between. The CDR3 is made up of 16 amino acids. Germline CDR1 and CDR2: SGHTA and FQGNSA. The CDR3 spells CASSSLIGGMNTEAFF. The CDR3 coding sequence is TGTGCCAGCAGCTCCCTTATAGGAGGGATGAACACTGAAGCTTTCTTT.

This clonotype was recorded a few times. J is TRBJ1-5 and V is TRBV7-9, with D perhaps matching TRBD1 (5 bases). The CDR3 length is 15 residues. Trimming shortened V by 5 bases and J by 2 bases, and 13 bases separated the two germline ends. CDR1 is SEHNR, CDR2 FQNEAQ, per germline (reference sequence). In nucleotides, the CDR3 is TGTGCCAGCAGCCAAGGGCAGGGTCGCAATCAGCCCCAGCATTTT. Its protein product is CASSQGQGRNQPQHF.

This rearrangement joins TRBV7-9 to TRBJ1-1, with D maybe TRBD1 (5 bases). V lost 5 bases and J 1 base, leaving 14 bases between the germline ends. The CDR3 has 15 amino acids. Germline V gives CDR1 SEHNR, CDR2 FQNEAQ (reference sequence). CDR3 region: CASSRRDLANTEAFF. The CDR3 nucleotides read TGTGCCAGCAGCCGCCGGGACTTGGCGAACACTGAAGCTTTCTTT.

The chain is built from TRBV7-2 and TRBJ1-4; 8 nucleotides line up with TRBD1. The CDR3 spans 15 residues. The V gene end was trimmed by 1 base and the J gene end by 6 bases; junction bases not matched to a gene: 4. Germline lookup yields CDR1 SGHTA and CDR2 FQGNSA. The CDR3 region has the DNA TGTGCCAGCAGCTTAGGACAGGGGACATATGAAAAACTGTTTTTT. Residues: CASSLGQGTYEKLFF.

The CDR3 nucleotides read TGTGCCAGCAGCCCCGGGACGGACGCAGGGCCCCAGCATTTT. The encoded protein is CASSPGTDAGPQHF. This chain connects TRBV7-9 to TRBJ1-5; tentative D call: TRBD1 (5 bases). V dropped 5 bases and J dropped 9 bases, with 17 bases sitting between them. The CDR3 spans 14 residues. In germline, CDR1 is SEHNR, CDR2 FQNEAQ (reference sequence).

As concerns this clonotype: This may arise from a read error, as a much more abundant clone is one base away. This chain uses TRBV29-1 with TRBJ2-5, with D perhaps matching TRBD2 (5 bases). In germline, CDR1 is SQVTM, CDR2 ANQGSEA. CDR3 length equals 15 residues. The CDR3 region is CSVERGSLGQETRYF. CDR3 DNA sequence: TGCAGCGTTGAACGCGGGTCCCTAGGCCAAGAGACCCGGTACTTC.

The chain employs TRBV7-8 and TRBJ1-1; TRBD1 might be the D (6 bases). Trimming took 4 bases from V and 4 from J, leaving 16 bases between them. Germline V gene sequence: CDR1 SGHVS, CDR2 FQNEAQ. The CDR3 extends over 15 amino acids. CDR3 protein: CASSWGDTFGTEAFF. For the CDR3, the DNA is TGTGCCAGCAGCTGGGGGGACACTTTCGGCACTGAAGCTTTCTTT.

About this clonotype itself: A much larger clone differs from this one at a single base, so this may be a read error. The chain joins TRBV7-9 to TRBJ1-4; D is unresolved. The germline V gene encodes CDR1 SEHNR and CDR2 FQNEAQ (reference sequence). The length of the CDR3 is 9 residues. CDR3 coding DNA: TGTGCCAGCAGTGAAGAACTGTTTTTT. This translates into CASSEELFF.

The genes are TRBV15 and TRBJ1-2, with a weak D call TRBD1 (5 bases). The CDR3 runs 14 residues. The V gene's germline CDR1 is LNHNV and CDR2 YYDKDF (reference sequence). Trimming took 0 bases from V and 8 from J, leaving 13 bases between them. The CDR3 is CATSREVGAEGYTF. The CDR3 DNA reads TGTGCCACCAGCAGAGAAGTAGGGGCTGAAGGCTACACCTTC. Using reference TRBV15 and TRBJ1-2 for the parts outside the CDR3, the full variable domain is DAMVIQNPRYQVTQFGKPVTLSCSQTLNHNVMYWYQQKSSQAPKLLFHYYDKDFNNEADTPDNFQSRRPNTSFCFLDIRSPGLGDTAMYLCATSREVGAEGYTFGSGTRLTVV.

Ten or more counts support this clonotype. DNA for the CDR3: TGTGCCACCAGCAGACAGGGGATGGATTCACCCCTCCACTTT. This codes for CATSRQGMDSPLHF. The chain is built from TRBV15 and TRBJ1-6, with a possible D match to TRBD1 (6 bases). V shed 2 bases and J shed 8 bases, with 10 bases lying between them. This CDR3 contains 14 residues. Germline V gene sequence: CDR1 LNHNV, CDR2 YYDKDF (reference sequence).

This clonotype was found once. The V and J genes are TRBV15 and TRBJ1-4; D is perhaps TRBD1 (6 bases). Looked up from germline, CDR1 is LNHNV and CDR2 is YYDKDF (reference sequence). The length of the CDR3 is 14 residues. Between the trimmed V and J ends, which lost 5 bases and 7 bases, there was a span of 14 bases. The chain's CDR3 is CATSRTGAIEKLFF. The CDR3 nucleotides are TGTGCCACCAGCCGAACGGGGGCGATTGAAAAACTGTTTTTT.

This sequence joins TRBV2 and TRBJ1-2, with 7 positions matching TRBD1. J lost 8 bases, V lost 4 bases, and 13 bases had no gene match. Germline CDR1 and CDR2: SNHLY and FYNNEI. The CDR3 consists of 15 residues. CDR3 bases: TGTGCCAGCAGTGGACAAGGACAGGACCTTTACGGCTACACCTTC. It encodes CASSGQGQDLYGYTF.

The sample holds many counts of this clonotype. This sequence joins TRBV7-2 and TRBJ2-5; no firm D call. CDR3 length: 12 residues. The germline gives CDR1 SGHTA, CDR2 FQGNSA. Trimming cost V 1 base and J 5 bases, with 5 bases left between them. Here the CDR3 DNA reads TGTGCCAGCAGCTTAGTTACCGAGACCCAGTACTTC. It encodes CASSLVTETQYF.

About this clonotype itself: The CDR3 does not end in the conserved phenylalanine or tryptophan, so this is likely a read error. Because the CDR3's place on the DNA is in doubt, the DNA is left out and the CDR3 is given as listed by TCRdb. V usage is TRBV10-3 and J usage is TRBJ1-3. The V gene's germline CDR1 is ENHRY and CDR2 SYGVKD. The CDR3 spans 11 amino acids, including both terminal residues. The CDR3 here is CAILPGLAGGD.

This clonotype came up a few times. The chain recombines TRBV2 with TRBJ2-5; D may match TRBD1 or TRBD2 (5 bases each). The V end was cut by 5 bases, the J end by 1 base, with 14 bases between. Germline loops: CDR1 SNHLY, CDR2 FYNNEI. The length of the CDR3 is 15 residues. The CDR3 DNA reads as TGTGCCAGCAGTTTGGTGGGGACCCGCCAAGAGACCCAGTACTTC. It specifies CASSLVGTRQETQYF.

As concerns this clonotype: A much larger clone lies one base from this, so it may be a read error. The CDR3 region is CASSIQGYEQYF. CDR3 bases: TGTGCCAGCAGCATCCAGGGGTACGAGCAGTACTTC. The V call is TRBV7-3, the J call TRBJ2-7, with a possible D match to TRBD1 (6 bases). The CDR3 covers 12 residues. The V end lost 5 bases, the J end lost 4 bases, and 9 bases lay between the germline ends. In germline, CDR1 is SGHTA, CDR2 FQGTGA.

With regard to this clonotype: One end of the junction does not line up with germline, which may come from a read error. The V and J genes are TRBV7-6 and TRBJ1-1; TRBD1 agrees at 10 bases. The CDR3 totals 15 residues. Germline CDR1 SGHVS, CDR2 FNYEAQ. CDR3 region: CASSLGTGGTTEASF. The CDR3 nucleotides are TGTGCCAGCAGCTTAGGGACAGGGGGTACCACTGAAGCTTCCTTT.

The chain joins TRBV29-1 to TRBJ2-7; D may be TRBD2 (5 bases). CDR1 and CDR2 from the germline V gene are SQVTM and ANQGSEA. This CDR3 contains 12 residues. The ends were cut back, 5 bases at V and 1 base at J, with 9 bases in the middle. The CDR3 region is CSVWRTSYEQYF. The CDR3 DNA follows: TGCAGCGTTTGGAGGACGTCCTACGAGCAGTACTTC.

A few counts support this clonotype. This sequence joins TRBV7-8 and TRBJ2-5; a weak D match, TRBD1 (6 bases). The CDR3 consists of 14 residues. Germline values: CDR1 SGHVS, CDR2 FQNEAQ. Trimming took 6 bases from V and 3 from J, leaving 14 bases between them. The CDR3 nucleotides read TGTGCCAGCAGTTTTAACCCAGGGGAAGAGACCCAGTACTTC. Amino acids: CASSFNPGEETQYF.

V gene TRBV7-8 combines with J gene TRBJ2-5; 7 bases match TRBD2. Germline CDR1 SGHVS, CDR2 FQNEAQ. The CDR3 runs 14 residues. Losses at the gene ends were 6 bases for V and 1 base for J; bases not matched to a gene: 5. This CDR3 reads CASSFREAQETQYF. CDR3 DNA: TGTGCCAGCAGTTTCCGGGAGGCCCAAGAGACCCAGTACTTC.

This clonotype was observed many times. This chain uses TRBV7-9 with TRBJ1-4; D unresolved. The CDR3 spans 14 residues. Germline CDR1 reads SEHNR; CDR2 reads FQNEAQ (reference sequence). Trimming shortened V by 5 bases and J by 7 bases, and 14 bases separated the two germline ends. CDR3 loop: CASSRPQEVEKLFF. CDR3 coding DNA: TGTGCCAGCAGCCGTCCCCAGGAAGTTGAAAAACTGTTTTTT.

This clonotype has just a few counts. CDR3 DNA sequence: TGCAGTGCTGGACAGGGTCGCGGTGAAAAACTGTTTTTT. Its protein is CSAGQGRGEKLFF. The genes are TRBV20-1 and TRBJ1-4, with 8 bases that match TRBD1. The CDR3 contains 13 residues. Unmatched junction bases numbered 6, after V lost 5 bases and J lost 7 bases. Germline assignment: CDR1 DFQATT and CDR2 SNEGSKA (reference sequence).

This clonotype appeared many times. The chain carries TRBV7-2 and TRBJ1-1, with D possibly matching TRBD1 (6 bases). The CDR3 runs 15 residues. The V gene's germline CDR1 is SGHTA and CDR2 FQGNSA. V dropped 6 bases and J dropped 1 base, with 15 bases sitting between them. The CDR3 spells CASRLQGLPNTEAFF. As DNA, the CDR3 is TGTGCCAGCAGGCTACAGGGACTGCCGAACACTGAAGCTTTCTTT.

V and J are TRBV10-3 and TRBJ1-4, with no clear D. CDR3 length equals 15 residues. V dropped 5 bases and J dropped 2 bases, with 12 bases sitting between them. Germline V gives CDR1 ENHRY, CDR2 SYGVKD. CDR3 coding DNA: TGTGCCATCAGTTCACGGACTGATACTAATGAAAAACTGTTTTTT. The encoded protein is CAISSRTDTNEKLFF.

The J gene is TRBJ2-6, the V gene TRBV19; no definite D call. Germline V lookup: CDR1 LNHDA, CDR2 SQIVND (reference sequence). The CDR3 spans 16 residues. V gave up 1 base and J gave up 4 bases, with 11 bases separating them. CDR3 in amino acids: CASSIVKLPGANVLTF. In DNA form, the CDR3 reads TGTGCCAGTAGTATAGTTAAGCTTCCAGGGGCCAACGTCCTGACTTTC.

As regards this clonotype: Since a much larger clone is just one base distant, this may be a read error. The chain has TRBV2 and TRBJ1-2; no definite D call. With 7 bases removed from V and 5 bases from J, the gap between germline ends came to 17 bases. The CDR3 spans 14 residues. Germline CDR1 reads SNHLY; CDR2 reads FYNNEI. DNA for the CDR3: TGTGCCAGCACTGACCCCCAGGCTGGGTATGGCTACACCTTC. It codes for CASTDPQAGYGYTF.

This chain uses TRBV11-1 with TRBJ2-7; 7 bases line up with TRBD2. The CDR3 contains 15 residues. CDR1 and CDR2 from the germline V gene are SGHAT and FQDESV (reference sequence). The ends lost 5 bases at V and 2 bases at J; junction bases unmatched: 9. Here the CDR3 reads CASSPWEGTAYEQYF. As DNA, the CDR3 is TGTGCCAGCAGCCCGTGGGAGGGTACGGCCTACGAGCAGTACTTC.

The table lists this clonotype with a few counts. The chain combines TRBV5-1 with TRBJ2-7, with D tentatively TRBD2 (6 bases). V shed 4 bases and J shed 4 bases, with 15 bases lying between them. This CDR3 is built from 14 residues. The germline V gene has CDR1 SGHRS and CDR2 YFSETQ. In DNA form, the CDR3 reads TGCGCCAGCAGCGGGGGGACGGTCGAATACGAGCAGTACTTC. It is translated as CASSGGTVEYEQYF. The variable domain in full, completed from reference TRBV5-1 and TRBJ2-7, reads KAGVTQTPRYLIKTRGQQVTLSCSPISGHRSVSWYQQTPGQGLQFLFEYFSETQRNKGNFPGRFSGRQFSNSRSEMNVSTLELGDSALYLCASSGGTVEYEQYFGPGTRLTVT.